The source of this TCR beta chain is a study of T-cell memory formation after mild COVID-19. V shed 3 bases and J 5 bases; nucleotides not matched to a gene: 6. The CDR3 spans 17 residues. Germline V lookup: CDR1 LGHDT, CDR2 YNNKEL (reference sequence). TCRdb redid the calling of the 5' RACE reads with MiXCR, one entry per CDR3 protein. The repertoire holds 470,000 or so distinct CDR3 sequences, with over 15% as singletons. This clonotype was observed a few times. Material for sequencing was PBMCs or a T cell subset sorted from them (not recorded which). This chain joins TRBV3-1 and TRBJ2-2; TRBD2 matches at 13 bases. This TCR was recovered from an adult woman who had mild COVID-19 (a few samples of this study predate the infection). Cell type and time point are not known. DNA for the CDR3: TGTGCCAGCAGCCACTTGCGGGGACTAGCGGGAACCGGGGAGCTGTTTTTT. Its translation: CASSHLRGLAGTGELFF. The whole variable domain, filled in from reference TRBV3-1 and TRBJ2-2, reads DTAVSQTPKYLVTQMGNDKSIKCEQNLGHDTMYWYKQDSKKFLKIMFSYNNKELIINETVPNRFSPKSPDKAHLNLHINSLELGDSAVYFCASSHLRGLAGTGELFFGEGSRLTVL.